These 15 T cell receptor beta chains originate from one sample sequenced in a study of shared T cell receptors in the human thymus. The protocol was immunoSEQ multiplex PCR, while the TCRdb copy is restricted to in-frame clones and leaves out a portion. Here the sample spans roughly 410,000 clones, 85% to 95% being singletons. The material sequenced was thymocytes. These TCRs come from a human donor.

This clone has just one count. The chain has TRBV20-1 and TRBJ1-1; D is uncertain. Germline V gene data show CDR1 as DFQATT and CDR2 as SNEGSKA (reference sequence). Between the trimmed V and J ends, which lost 4 bases and 11 bases, there was a span of 8 bases. The CDR3 has 9 residues. CDR3: CSATPRAFF. CDR3 DNA sequence: TGCAGTGCTACCCCACGCGCTTTCTTT.

This clone was observed once. The chain recombines TRBV4-1 with TRBJ2-4, with 9 nucleotides matching TRBD1. CDR3 length: 16 amino acids. The germline CDR1 and CDR2 sequences are MGHRA and YSYEKL. The V gene end was trimmed by 3 bases and the J gene end by 7 bases; junction bases not matched to a gene: 10. The CDR3 is CASSQGVWDRVNIQYF. The CDR3 DNA sequence: TGCGCCAGCAGCCAGGGGGTATGGGACAGGGTGAACATTCAGTACTTC.

This rearrangement joins TRBV13 to TRBJ1-1; D is perhaps TRBD1 (5 bases). The CDR3 loop spans 16 amino acids. In germline, CDR1 is PRHDT, CDR2 FYEKMQ (reference sequence). With 1 base removed from V and 1 base from J, the gap between germline ends came to 13 bases. The CDR3 here is CASSLVQGPRNTEAFF. In DNA, the CDR3 is TGTGCCAGCAGCTTAGTCCAGGGACCGAGGAACACTGAAGCTTTCTTT.

The chain is built from TRBV10-2 and TRBJ2-7, with D uncertain. The CDR3 consists of 15 residues. V was pared by 7 bases and J by 0 bases, with 16 bases between. CDR1 and CDR2 from the germline V gene are WSHSY and SAAADI. CDR3 nucleotide sequence: TGCGCCAGCAATCTCGAAGGATCTGTCTCCTACGAGCAGTACTTC. Protein sequence: CASNLEGSVSYEQYF.

V and J are TRBV5-1 and TRBJ2-3; TRBD2 is a possible D gene (6 bases). Germline CDR1 is SGHRS and CDR2 is YFSETQ. This CDR3 is 13 amino acids long. Trimming pared 5 bases from V and 4 bases from J, leaving 11 bases between. CDR3 amino acids: CASRPWGADTQYF. CDR3 in DNA: TGCGCCAGCAGACCCTGGGGGGCAGATACGCAGTATTTT. The full variable domain, completed using reference TRBV5-1 and TRBJ2-3, is KAGVTQTPRYLIKTRGQQVTLSCSPISGHRSVSWYQQTPGQGLQFLFEYFSETQRNKGNFPGRFSGRQFSNSRSEMNVSTLELGDSALYLCASRPWGADTQYFGPGTRLTVL.

The chain is built from TRBV11-2 and TRBJ2-1; TRBD1 might be the D (5 bases). With 4 bases removed from V and 8 bases from J, the gap between germline ends came to 12 bases. The germline gives CDR1 SGHAT, CDR2 FQNNGV. This CDR3 region has 13 residues. The CDR3 coding sequence is TGTGCCAGCAGCTCCCAGGGCCTCGATGAGCAGTTCTTC. As protein: CASSSQGLDEQFF.

The gene calls are TRBV28 and TRBJ1-1; unclear D gene. CDR1 is MDHEN and CDR2 is SYDVKM in the germline V gene. Trimming took 4 bases from V and 1 from J, leaving 4 bases between them. The CDR3 extends over 12 amino acids. DNA for the CDR3: TGTGCCAGCAGTTCCGGGAACACTGAAGCTTTCTTT. As protein: CASSSGNTEAFF.

The chain uses TRBV27 and TRBJ1-5, with D possibly matching TRBD1 (5 bases). Germline V CDR1 and CDR2: MNHEY, SMNVEV (reference sequence). V was cut by 10 bases and J by 6 bases, with 16 bases left in between. The CDR3 contains 13 residues. CDR3 residues: CATRGVSGQPQHF. CDR3 bases: TGTGCCACCAGAGGGGTTTCGGGTCAGCCCCAGCATTTT.

The V call is TRBV5-4, the J call TRBJ1-2; no reliable D call. Germline V gene lookup returns CDR1 SGHNT and CDR2 YYREEE (reference sequence). The CDR3 has 12 amino acids. Trimming removed 10 bases at V and 3 bases at J, with 13 bases between. CDR3 DNA sequence: TGTGCCCTACACACAGCGTACTATGGCTACACCTTC. Protein product: CALHTAYYGYTF.

This clone was detected once. V usage is TRBV30 and J usage is TRBJ2-7; possibly TRBD2 for D (7 bases). The V gene's germline CDR1 is GTSNPN and CDR2 SVGIG (reference sequence). The V end lost 1 base, the J end lost 0 bases, and 16 bases lay between the germline ends. This CDR3 has 16 residues. The CDR3 here is CAWSARWGGPSYEQYF. The CDR3 nucleotides are TGTGCCTGGAGTGCCCGGTGGGGGGGGCCCTCCTACGAGCAGTACTTC.

This sequence joins TRBV6-1 and TRBJ2-7, with D hard to call. V lost 3 bases and J 3 bases, leaving 12 bases between the germline ends. The CDR3 runs to 14 residues. Germline CDR1 is MNHNS and CDR2 is SASEGT. The CDR3 nucleotides read TGTGCCAGCAGTGATTCAAGCCAGTACTACGAGCAGTACTTC. Its translation: CASSDSSQYYEQYF.

The chain couples TRBV28 to TRBJ2-1; D unresolved. V shed 2 bases and J shed 5 bases, with 4 bases lying between them. In germline, CDR1 is MDHEN, CDR2 SYDVKM. This CDR3 region has 12 residues. CDR3 protein: CASSLIHNEQFF. The CDR3 bases are TGTGCCAGCAGTTTAATTCACAATGAGCAGTTCTTC.

The rearrangement uses TRBV11-2 and TRBJ2-7; TRBD2 is a possible D gene (6 bases). Germline lookup yields CDR1 SGHAT and CDR2 FQNNGV. Trimming cost V 5 bases and J 4 bases, with 15 bases left between them. This CDR3 is 14 amino acids long. The CDR3 spells CASSLRGLKYEQYF. CDR3 bases: TGTGCCAGCAGCCTTCGGGGACTTAAATACGAGCAGTACTTC. The full variable domain, its missing parts supplied by reference TRBV11-2 and TRBJ2-7, is EAGVAQSPRYKIIEKRQSVAFWCNPISGHATLYWYQQILGQGPKLLIQFQNNGVVDDSQLPKDRFSAERLKGVDSTLKIQPAKLEDSAVYLCASSLRGLKYEQYFGPGTRLTVT.

The J gene is TRBJ2-3, the V gene TRBV28, with D hard to call. Germline-derived CDR1 and CDR2 are MDHEN and SYDVKM. V was pared by 7 bases and J by 8 bases, with 10 bases between. This CDR3 is built from 11 residues. Here the CDR3 reads CASKSLPTQYF. The CDR3 DNA follows: TGTGCCAGCAAGTCCCTGCCTACGCAGTATTTT.

This sequence joins TRBV5-1 and TRBJ1-2; D is possibly TRBD1 (6 bases). The germline gives CDR1 SGHRS, CDR2 YFSETQ. The CDR3 contains 16 residues. V lost 6 bases and J lost 8, with 26 bases in between. The CDR3 here is CASTELGGRGVSGYTF. CDR3 nucleotides: TGCGCCAGCACGGAGCTGGGGGGGCGCGGAGTAAGCGGCTACACCTTC.